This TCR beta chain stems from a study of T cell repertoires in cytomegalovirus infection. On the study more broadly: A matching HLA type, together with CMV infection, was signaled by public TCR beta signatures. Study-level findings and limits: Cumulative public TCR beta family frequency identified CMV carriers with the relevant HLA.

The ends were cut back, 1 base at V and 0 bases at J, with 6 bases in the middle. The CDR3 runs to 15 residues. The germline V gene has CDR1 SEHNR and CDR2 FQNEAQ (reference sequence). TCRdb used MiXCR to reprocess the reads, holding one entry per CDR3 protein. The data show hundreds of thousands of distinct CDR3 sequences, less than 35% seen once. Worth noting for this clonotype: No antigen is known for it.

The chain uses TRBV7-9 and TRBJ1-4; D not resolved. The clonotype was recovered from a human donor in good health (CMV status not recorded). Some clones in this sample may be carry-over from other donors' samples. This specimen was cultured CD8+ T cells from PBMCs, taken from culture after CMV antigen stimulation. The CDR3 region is CASSLGATTNEKLFF. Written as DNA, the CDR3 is TGTGCCAGCAGCTTAGGAGCTACAACTAATGAAAAACTGTTTTTT.